These 10 T cell receptor beta chains were sequenced from one sample in a study of beta chain features in type 1 diabetes. TCRB transcripts that were expressed got sequenced, as all of the isolated RNA had been reverse transcribed. Clones were read by immunoSEQ multiplex PCR, and TCRdb kept only the in-frame ones, dropping some. The sample shows 15,000 to 17,000 clones, less than 50% of them seen only once. Input material: stem cell memory CD4+ T cells from blood. The receptors here all came from a woman aged 40 to 50 in good health.

This chain connects TRBV6-6 to TRBJ2-5; D remains ambiguous. In germline, CDR1 is MNHNY, CDR2 SVGAGI (reference sequence). The CDR3 has 13 amino acids. V gave up 7 bases and J gave up 5 bases, with 14 bases separating them. The CDR3 here is CASKRDLRETQYF. CDR3 nucleotide sequence: TGTGCCAGCAAGCGCGACCTTCGGGAGACCCAGTACTTC.

In this sample, this clone turned up a few times. The CDR3 DNA reads as TGTGCCAGCAGCTTAGCGGCGGGGAGCTCCTACGAGCAGTACTTC. Translated, it gives CASSLAAGSSYEQYF. The chain is built from TRBV7-2 and TRBJ2-7; D may be TRBD2 (6 bases). Trimming took off 0 bases at V and 0 bases at J, with 9 bases between the two ends. CDR1 is SGHTA and CDR2 is FQGNSA in the germline V gene. The CDR3 is 15 amino acids.

This clone has more than one count but fewer than ten. J is TRBJ2-1 and V is TRBV5-1; D is ambiguous. V gave up 3 bases and J gave up 5 bases, with 9 bases separating them. Germline assignment: CDR1 SGHRS and CDR2 YFSETQ. The CDR3 has 13 amino acids. CDR3 sequence reads: CASSYIPDNEQFF. The CDR3 coding sequence is TGCGCCAGCAGCTACATACCAGACAATGAGCAGTTCTTC.

The V call is TRBV2, the J call TRBJ2-5; the D gene is possibly TRBD1 (6 bases). The CDR3 runs to 16 residues. The V gene's germline CDR1 is SNHLY and CDR2 FYNNEI. With 10 bases removed from V and 7 bases from J, the gap between germline ends came to 28 bases. The CDR3 region has the DNA TGTGCCACAAGTTACTACCCGGGACATGTATTAGGGACCCAGTACTTC. Protein: CATSYYPGHVLGTQYF. Looking up the rest from reference TRBV2 and TRBJ2-5 gives the full variable domain: EPEVTQTPSHQVTQMGQEVILRCVPISNHLYFYWYRQILGQKVEFLVSFYNNEISEKSEIFDDQFSVERPDGSNFTLKIRSTKLEDSAMYFCATSYYPGHVLGTQYFGPGTRLLVL.

This clone occurred a few times. CDR3 amino acids: CASSLTPGGTYEQYF. In DNA, the CDR3 is TGTGCCAGCAGCTTAACCCCCGGGGGGACGTACGAGCAGTACTTC. The genes are TRBV7-2 and TRBJ2-7; 7 bases fit TRBD2. This CDR3 has 15 residues. J was trimmed by 4 bases and V by 2 bases; bases with no gene match: 8. Germline lookup yields CDR1 SGHTA and CDR2 FQGNSA.

The chain is built from TRBV6-5 and TRBJ2-1; 10 bases align to TRBD2. Trimming took 8 bases from V and 7 from J; bases not matched to a gene: 11. Germline loops: CDR1 MNHEY, CDR2 SVGAGI. The CDR3 consists of 15 residues. CDR3 residues: CASALERGGRNEQFF. CDR3 sequence (DNA): TGTGCCAGCGCCTTAGAGCGGGGGGGCCGGAATGAGCAGTTCTTC.

This clone was counted between two and nine times. V is TRBV14 and J is TRBJ2-5; TRBD1 matches 8 bases. Germline CDR1 reads SGHDN; CDR2 reads FVKESK. The CDR3 length is 12 residues. The ends lost 2 bases at V and 11 bases at J; junction bases unmatched: 4. This CDR3 is CASSQSGTGQYF. The CDR3 nucleotides are TGTGCCAGCAGCCAAAGTGGGACAGGACAGTACTTC.

This clone came up a few times. The gene calls are TRBV5-8 and TRBJ1-3; D uncertain. The ends were cut back, 4 bases at V and 4 bases at J, with 15 bases in the middle. The CDR3 covers 15 residues. Germline CDR1 SGHTS, CDR2 YDEGEE. CDR3 nucleotide sequence: TGTGCCAGCAGCCGGAGGTCCCAGCTAGGAAACACCATATATTTT. Its protein is CASSRRSQLGNTIYF.

The gene calls are TRBV2 and TRBJ1-6; maybe TRBD1 (5 bases). The germline V gene encodes CDR1 SNHLY and CDR2 FYNNEI. V lost 7 bases, J lost 4 bases, and 14 bases lay in between. This CDR3 region has 15 residues. The CDR3 coding sequence is TGTGCCAGCACTGGGGGGACCCCTTATAATTCACCCCTCCACTTT. It translates to CASTGGTPYNSPLHF.

In DNA form, the CDR3 reads TGTGCCAGCAGTAACCGGGACAGGAACACTGAAGCTTTCTTT. Its protein is CASSNRDRNTEAFF. The chain has TRBV6-6 and TRBJ1-1, with 7 bases identical to TRBD1. Germline loops: CDR1 MNHNY, CDR2 SVGAGI (reference sequence). The CDR3 contains 14 residues. Trimming took 5 bases from V and 1 from J; bases not matched to a gene: 4.